This TCR beta chain was obtained from a study of blood T cell repertoires in COVID-19. Turning to the study itself: From T cells, B-cell-depleted T cells, or PBMCs came the material, which was cDNA or gDNA.

This CDR3 spans 14 amino acids. The ends were cut back, 8 bases at V and 8 bases at J, with 19 bases in the middle. CDR1 SGDLS and CDR2 YYNGEE come from the germline V gene. This clone was seen only once. Original analysis: The authors estimated nucleated cell counts from reference gene primer amplification. The table came from immunoSEQ multiplex PCR; TCRdb's copy has only in-frame clones and leaves some out. V and J calls and clone size are given by that table; D and trimming were obtained from the DNA. Seen here are 150,000 to 200,000 clones, around nine tenths observed once, and the top ten hold roughly 3.4%.

The sequence derives from a man aged 70-80 years with acute or convalescent COVID-19. The V call is TRBV9, the J call TRBJ1-4; unclear D gene. Input material: peripheral blood. CDR3 in amino acids: CASSQTLGGEKLFF. Here the CDR3 DNA reads TGTGCCAGTTCCCAGACCCTGGGAGGAGAAAAACTGTTTTTT. Together with reference TRBV9 and TRBJ1-4, the CDR3 gives the full variable domain: DSGVTQTPKHLITATGQRVTLRCSPRSGDLSVYWYQQSLDQGLQFLIQYYNGEERAKGNILERFSAQQFPDLHSELNLSSLELGDSALYFCASSQTLGGEKLFFGSGTQLSVL.